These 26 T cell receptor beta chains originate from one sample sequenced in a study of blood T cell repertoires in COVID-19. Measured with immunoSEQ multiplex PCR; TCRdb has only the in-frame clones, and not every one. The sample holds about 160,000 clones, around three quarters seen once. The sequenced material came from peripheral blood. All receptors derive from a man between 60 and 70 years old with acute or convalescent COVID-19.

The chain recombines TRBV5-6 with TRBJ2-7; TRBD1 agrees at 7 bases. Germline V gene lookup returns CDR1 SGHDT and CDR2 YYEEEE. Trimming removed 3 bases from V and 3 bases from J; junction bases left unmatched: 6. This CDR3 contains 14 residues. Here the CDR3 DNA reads TGTGCCAGCAGCTCGGGACAGTCAGTCTACGAGCAGTACTTC. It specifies CASSSGQSVYEQYF.

The DNA for the CDR3 is TGTGCCAGCAGTGAATGGGCAGCCTCGGACTACGAGCAGTACTTC. Translating gives CASSEWAASDYEQYF. The chain uses TRBV6-1 and TRBJ2-7; D not resolved. Germline V gives CDR1 MNHNS, CDR2 SASEGT. V was clipped by 2 bases and J by 3 bases, with 14 bases between them. The CDR3 has 15 residues.

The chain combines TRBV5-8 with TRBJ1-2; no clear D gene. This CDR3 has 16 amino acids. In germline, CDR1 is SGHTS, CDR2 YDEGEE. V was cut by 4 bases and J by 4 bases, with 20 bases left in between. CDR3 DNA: TGTGCCAGCAGCCCACGGGTCTCGGCGGCCTCCTATGGCTACACCTTC. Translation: CASSPRVSAASYGYTF. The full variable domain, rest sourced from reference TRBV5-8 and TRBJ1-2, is EAGVTQSPTHLIKTRGQQATLRCSPISGHTSVYWYQQALGLGLQFLLWYDEGEERNRGNFPPRFSGRQFPNYSSELNVNALELEDSALYLCASSPRVSAASYGYTFGSGTRLTVV.

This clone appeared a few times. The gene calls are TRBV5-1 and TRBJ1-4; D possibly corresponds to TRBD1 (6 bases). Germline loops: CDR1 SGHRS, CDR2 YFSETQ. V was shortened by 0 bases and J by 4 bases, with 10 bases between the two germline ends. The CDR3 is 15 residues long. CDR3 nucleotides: TGCGCCAGCAGCTTGGGCAGGGGCAATAATGAAAAACTGTTTTTT. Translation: CASSLGRGNNEKLFF.

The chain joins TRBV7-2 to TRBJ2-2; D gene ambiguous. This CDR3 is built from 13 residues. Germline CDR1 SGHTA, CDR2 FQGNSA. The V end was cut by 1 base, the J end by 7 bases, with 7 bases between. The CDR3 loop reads CASSLESSGELFF. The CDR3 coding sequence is TGTGCCAGCAGCTTAGAGTCGAGCGGGGAGCTGTTTTTT.

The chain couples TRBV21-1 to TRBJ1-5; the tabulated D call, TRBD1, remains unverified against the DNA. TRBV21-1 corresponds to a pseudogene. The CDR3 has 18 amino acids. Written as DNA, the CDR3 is TGTGCCAGCAGCAAAGCCCAGCAGGGTCCCTATAGCAATCAGCCCCAGCATTTT. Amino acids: CASSKAQQGPYSNQPQHF.

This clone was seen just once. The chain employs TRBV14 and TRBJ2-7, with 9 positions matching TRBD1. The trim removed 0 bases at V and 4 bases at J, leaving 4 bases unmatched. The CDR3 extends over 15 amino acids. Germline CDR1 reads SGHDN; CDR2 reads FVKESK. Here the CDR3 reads CASSQDLQGAYEQYF. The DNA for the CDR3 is TGTGCCAGCAGCCAAGATTTACAGGGGGCTTACGAGCAGTACTTC.

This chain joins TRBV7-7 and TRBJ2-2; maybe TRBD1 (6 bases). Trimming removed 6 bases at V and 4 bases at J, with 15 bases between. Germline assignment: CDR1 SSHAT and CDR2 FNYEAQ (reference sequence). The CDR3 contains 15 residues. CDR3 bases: TGTGCCAGCAGTAAGGGGGATCCATTCACCGGGGAGCTGTTTTTT. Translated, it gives CASSKGDPFTGELFF.

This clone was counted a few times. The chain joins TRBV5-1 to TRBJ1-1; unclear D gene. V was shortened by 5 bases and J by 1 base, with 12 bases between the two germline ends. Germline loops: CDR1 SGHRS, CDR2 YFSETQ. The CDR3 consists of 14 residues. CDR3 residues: CASSVRGRNTEAFF. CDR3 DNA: TGCGCCAGCAGTGTAAGAGGAAGGAACACTGAAGCTTTCTTT. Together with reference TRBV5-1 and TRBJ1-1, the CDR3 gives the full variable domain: KAGVTQTPRYLIKTRGQQVTLSCSPISGHRSVSWYQQTPGQGLQFLFEYFSETQRNKGNFPGRFSGRQFSNSRSEMNVSTLELGDSALYLCASSVRGRNTEAFFGQGTRLTVV.

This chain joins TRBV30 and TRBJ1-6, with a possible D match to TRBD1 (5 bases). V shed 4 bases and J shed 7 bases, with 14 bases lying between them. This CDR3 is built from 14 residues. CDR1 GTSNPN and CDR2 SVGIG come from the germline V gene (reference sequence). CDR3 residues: CAWTRDGGNSPLHF. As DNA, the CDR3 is TGTGCCTGGACCCGGGACGGGGGGAATTCACCCCTCCACTTT.

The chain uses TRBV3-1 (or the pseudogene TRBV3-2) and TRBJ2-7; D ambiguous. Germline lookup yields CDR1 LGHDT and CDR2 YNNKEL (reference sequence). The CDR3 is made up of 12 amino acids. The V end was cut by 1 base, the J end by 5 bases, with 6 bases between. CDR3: CASSQVNHEQYF. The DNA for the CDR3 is TGTGCCAGCAGCCAAGTCAATCACGAGCAGTACTTC.

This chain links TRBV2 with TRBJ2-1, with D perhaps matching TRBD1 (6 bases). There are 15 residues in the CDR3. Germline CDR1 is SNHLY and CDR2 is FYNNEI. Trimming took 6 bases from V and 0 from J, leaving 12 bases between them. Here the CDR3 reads CASRATGYSYNEQFF. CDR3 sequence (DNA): TGTGCCAGCAGGGCAACAGGGTACTCCTACAATGAGCAGTTCTTC.

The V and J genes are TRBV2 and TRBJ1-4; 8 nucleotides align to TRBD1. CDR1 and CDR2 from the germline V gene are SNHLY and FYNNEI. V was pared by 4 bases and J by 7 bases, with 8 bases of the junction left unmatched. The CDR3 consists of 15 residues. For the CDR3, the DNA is TGTGCCAGCAGTGGGGGACAGGACGAGGGTGAAAAACTGTTTTTT. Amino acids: CASSGGQDEGEKLFF.

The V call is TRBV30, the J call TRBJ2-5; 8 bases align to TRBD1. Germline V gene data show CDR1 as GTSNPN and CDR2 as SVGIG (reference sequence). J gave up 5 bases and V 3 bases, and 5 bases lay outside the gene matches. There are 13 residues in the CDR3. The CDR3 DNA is TGTGCCTGGAGCCTGACAGGGGCCGAGACCCAGTACTTC. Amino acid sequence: CAWSLTGAETQYF.

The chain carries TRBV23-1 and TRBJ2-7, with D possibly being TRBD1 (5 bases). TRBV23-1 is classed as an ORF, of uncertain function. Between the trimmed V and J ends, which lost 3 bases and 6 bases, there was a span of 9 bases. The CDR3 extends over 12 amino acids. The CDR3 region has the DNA TGCGCCAGCAGTCACAGGGTCGGCGAGCAGTACTTC. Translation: CASSHRVGEQYF.

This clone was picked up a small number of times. The CDR3 DNA reads TGTGCCAGCAGCCCGGACACGACCCAGCCCCAGCATTTT. Translated, it gives CASSPDTTQPQHF. The chain couples TRBV12-3 or TRBV12-4 to TRBJ1-5, with a possible D match to TRBD1 (5 bases). CDR3 length: 13 residues. Trimming removed 6 bases at V and 7 bases at J, with 13 bases between.

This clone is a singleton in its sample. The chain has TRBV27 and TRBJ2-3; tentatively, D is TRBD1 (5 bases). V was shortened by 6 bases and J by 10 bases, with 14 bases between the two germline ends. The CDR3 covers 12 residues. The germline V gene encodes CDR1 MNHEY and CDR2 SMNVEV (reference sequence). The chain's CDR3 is CASSPGSLAQYF. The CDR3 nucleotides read TGTGCCAGCAGCCCAGGGTCCTTGGCGCAGTATTTT.

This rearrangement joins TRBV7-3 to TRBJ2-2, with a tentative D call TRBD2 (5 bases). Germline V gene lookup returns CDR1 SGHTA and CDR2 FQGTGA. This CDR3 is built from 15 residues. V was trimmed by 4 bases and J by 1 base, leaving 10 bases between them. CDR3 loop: CASSSGLLNTGELFF. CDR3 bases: TGTGCCAGCAGCTCAGGACTCCTGAACACCGGGGAGCTGTTTTTT.

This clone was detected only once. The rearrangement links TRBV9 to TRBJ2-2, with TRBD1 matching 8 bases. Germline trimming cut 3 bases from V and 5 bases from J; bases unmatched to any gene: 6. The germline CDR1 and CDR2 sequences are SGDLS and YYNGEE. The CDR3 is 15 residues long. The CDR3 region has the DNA TGTGCCAGCAGCGCTATGGGACAGGTGACCGGGGAGCTGTTTTTT. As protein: CASSAMGQVTGELFF.

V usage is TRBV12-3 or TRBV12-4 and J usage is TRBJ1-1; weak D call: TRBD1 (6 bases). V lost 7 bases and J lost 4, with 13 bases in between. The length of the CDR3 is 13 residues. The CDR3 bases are TGTGCCAGCACCCAGGGGACCGGCACTGAAGCTTTCTTT. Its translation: CASTQGTGTEAFF.

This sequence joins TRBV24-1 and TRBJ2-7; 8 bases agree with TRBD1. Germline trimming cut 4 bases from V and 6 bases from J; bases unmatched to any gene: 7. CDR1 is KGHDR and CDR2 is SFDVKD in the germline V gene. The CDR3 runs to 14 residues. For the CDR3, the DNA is TGTGCCACCAGTGAAGCCAGGACAGGGTCCGAGCAGTACTTC. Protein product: CATSEARTGSEQYF.

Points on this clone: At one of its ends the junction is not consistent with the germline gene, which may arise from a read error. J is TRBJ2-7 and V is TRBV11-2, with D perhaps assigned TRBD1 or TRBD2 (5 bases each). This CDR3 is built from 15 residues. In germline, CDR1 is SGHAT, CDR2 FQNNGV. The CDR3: CASRLAYRNTYEQYF. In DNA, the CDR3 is TGTGCCAGCAGGTTAGCGTACAGGAATACCTACGAGCAGTACTTC.

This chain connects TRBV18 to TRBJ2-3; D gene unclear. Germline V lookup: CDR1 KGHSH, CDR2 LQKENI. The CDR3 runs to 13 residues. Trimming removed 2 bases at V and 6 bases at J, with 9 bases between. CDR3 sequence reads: CASSPSQRDTQYF. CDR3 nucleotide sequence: TGTGCCAGCTCACCAAGCCAACGGGATACGCAGTATTTT.

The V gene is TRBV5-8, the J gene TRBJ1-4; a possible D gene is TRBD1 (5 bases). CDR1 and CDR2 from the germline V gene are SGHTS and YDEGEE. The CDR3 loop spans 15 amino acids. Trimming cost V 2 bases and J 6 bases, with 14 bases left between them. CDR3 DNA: TGTGCCAGCAGCTTCACCCCAGAGACAGATGAAAAACTGTTTTTT. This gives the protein CASSFTPETDEKLFF. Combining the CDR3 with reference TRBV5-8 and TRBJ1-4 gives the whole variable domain EAGVTQSPTHLIKTRGQQATLRCSPISGHTSVYWYQQALGLGLQFLLWYDEGEERNRGNFPPRFSGRQFPNYSSELNVNALELEDSALYLCASSFTPETDEKLFFGSGTQLSVL.

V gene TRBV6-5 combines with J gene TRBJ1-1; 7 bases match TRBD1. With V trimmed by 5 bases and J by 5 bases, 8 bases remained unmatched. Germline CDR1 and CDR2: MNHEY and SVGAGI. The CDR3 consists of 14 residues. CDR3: CASSITSRGTEAFF. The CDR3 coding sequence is TGTGCCAGCAGTATTACGTCCAGGGGGACTGAAGCTTTCTTT.

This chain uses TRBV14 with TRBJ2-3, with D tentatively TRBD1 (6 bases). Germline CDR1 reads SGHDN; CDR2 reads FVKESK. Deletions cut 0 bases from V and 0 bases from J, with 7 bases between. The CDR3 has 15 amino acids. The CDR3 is CASSQDTGSTDTQYF. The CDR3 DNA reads TGTGCCAGCAGCCAAGATACAGGGAGCACAGATACGCAGTATTTT.